These 7 T cell receptor beta chains were sequenced from one sample in a study of chemoradiotherapy in HPV16-positive cancers. Assay used: immunoSEQ multiplex PCR; TCRdb lists only in-frame clones, some missing. The table shows about 15,000 clones, with under 85% occurring only once. The material was obtained from a patient who underwent chemoradiotherapy. All receptors derive from a human donor with HPV-associated anogenital cancer.

The CDR3 reads CASTDPPTGGYGYTF. The DNA of the CDR3 is TGTGCCAGCACCGACCCACCGACAGGGGGTTATGGCTACACCTTC. The chain employs TRBV28 and TRBJ1-2; 9 bases map to TRBD1. This CDR3 comprises 15 residues. The junction had 11 bases not matched to a gene; V was cut back by 7 bases and J by 5 bases. The germline CDR1 and CDR2 sequences are MDHEN and SYDVKM.

V gene TRBV4-1 combines with J gene TRBJ2-7; no clear D gene. This CDR3 spans 16 amino acids. V dropped 0 bases and J dropped 0 bases, with 12 bases sitting between them. Germline V gene lookup returns CDR1 MGHRA and CDR2 YSYEKL. The CDR3 bases are TGCGCCAGCAGCCAAGACCCTGGAAGGGTCTCCTACGAGCAGTACTTC. It specifies CASSQDPGRVSYEQYF.

This chain connects TRBV2 to TRBJ2-5; D remains unclear. Trimming took 7 bases from V and 5 from J, leaving 14 bases between them. This CDR3 comprises 13 residues. The germline V gene has CDR1 SNHLY and CDR2 FYNNEI. The CDR3 sequence: CASNRISRETQYF. In DNA, the CDR3 is TGTGCCAGCAACCGAATATCACGGGAGACCCAGTACTTC.

This rearrangement joins TRBV7-2 to TRBJ2-7; 12 bases are a match to TRBD2. Germline CDR1 SGHTA, CDR2 FQGNSA. The CDR3 has 16 amino acids. Unmatched junction bases numbered 6, after V lost 3 bases and J lost 3 bases. CDR3 sequence: CASSFSSSGGVYEQYF. DNA for the CDR3: TGTGCCAGCAGCTTTTCCTCTAGCGGGGGGGTCTACGAGCAGTACTTC.

The chain links TRBV30 to TRBJ1-1, with D possibly being TRBD1 (6 bases). This CDR3 is 13 amino acids long. Looked up from germline, CDR1 is GTSNPN and CDR2 is SVGIG (reference sequence). V was shortened by 3 bases and J by 1 base, with 9 bases between the two germline ends. This CDR3 is CAWSQGTNTEAFF. The CDR3 nucleotides read TGTGCCTGGAGCCAGGGGACGAACACTGAAGCTTTCTTT.

This clone was seen a few times. The chain has TRBV2 and TRBJ1-2; 9 bases are a match to TRBD1. Germline CDR1 and CDR2: SNHLY and FYNNEI. The CDR3 is 13 amino acids. Trimming took 4 bases from V and 7 from J; bases not matched to a gene: 4. CDR3: CASSGGTGFGYTF. Written as DNA, the CDR3 is TGTGCCAGCAGTGGAGGGACAGGGTTTGGCTACACCTTC.

This chain uses TRBV7-2 with TRBJ2-2; 9 nucleotides agree with TRBD1. CDR3 length equals 15 residues. Germline V lookup: CDR1 SGHTA, CDR2 FQGNSA. Trimming removed 5 bases from V and 4 bases from J; junction bases left unmatched: 5. The CDR3 region has the DNA TGTGCCAGCAGCCTTGGACAGGGGAGCACCGGGGAGCTGTTTTTT. Encoded protein: CASSLGQGSTGELFF. The full variable domain, rest sourced from reference TRBV7-2 and TRBJ2-2, is GAGVSQSPSNKVTEKGKDVELRCDPISGHTALYWYRQSLGQGLEFLIYFQGNSAPDKSGLPSDRFSAERTGGSVSTLTIQRTQQEDSAVYLCASSLGQGSTGELFFGEGSRLTVL.